Sequencing of this TCR beta chain was carried out in a study of T cells in Graves' hyperthyroidism and ophthalmopathy. Study context: At initial diagnosis, before any treatment had begun, peripheral blood was obtained.

Researchers defined stable Graves' hyperthyroidism as no ophthalmopathy progression within 18 months. Orbital computed tomography and thyroid ultrasound, together with serum TRAb and thyroxine and clinical symptoms, were used for diagnoses. Amplification targeted TCR beta CDR3 regions from RNA transcripts. First-round RT-PCR with HTBI primers amplified the TCR CDR3 region. Via MiXCR, TCRdb re-called the multiplex PCR reads, giving one row per CDR3 protein. The top ten hold around a third of the sample, which has nearly 750,000 distinct CDR3 sequences, 30% to 40% seen once. This clonotype has at least ten counts. Looked up from germline, CDR1 is SGHRS and CDR2 is YFSETQ. CDR3 length equals 16 residues. V gave up 5 bases and J gave up 0 bases, with 14 bases separating them.

This receptor was obtained from a middle-aged woman with Graves' hyperthyroidism. Sequenced sample: blood. The chain recombines TRBV5-1 with TRBJ2-2; no definite D call. CDR3 in DNA: TGCGCCAGCAGAGCCGGCGCACACGCGAACACCGGGGAGCTGTTTTTT. Amino acid sequence: CASRAGAHANTGELFF.